The subject of this entry is one TCR beta chain. The antigen remains undetermined. Data came from immunoSEQ multiplex PCR; TCRdb stores just in-frame clones and leaves some out. In the table there are over 10,000 clones, over 70% of which are singletons. These data come from a study of somatic mutations in cytotoxic T cells in rheumatoid arthritis. Study-level findings and limits: CD8+ T-cell clonality did not differ significantly between rheumatoid arthritis patients and age-matched healthy controls. Adjustment for multiple comparisons was not applied to the slight TRBV07 underrepresentation observed in rheumatoid arthritis patients.

Flow cytometry was used to check the purity of CD4+ and CD8+ cells, which had been isolated by positive magnetic bead selection. The germline V and J ends were trimmed by 5 bases and 6 bases, with 15 bases remaining between them. CDR3 length: 14 residues. Germline lookup yields CDR1 LGHNA and CDR2 YNFKEQ. Sequencing was performed on CD8+ T cells sorted from blood. The chain is built from TRBV4-2 and TRBJ2-3; D not resolved. This sequence was found in a man aged 50 to 60 in good health. CDR3 in DNA: TGTGCCAGCAGCGATATGCCGACCATGGATACGCAGTATTTT. This encodes CASSDMPTMDTQYF.